These T cell receptor beta chains were read from a single sample in a study of T cell responses to AZD1222 COVID-19 vaccine. Measured with immunoSEQ multiplex PCR; TCRdb has only the in-frame clones, and not every one. The table lists approximately 68,000 clones, more than 75% of them singletons. The sample consisted of peripheral blood, taken 28 days after the second dose of the MenACWY control vaccine. The receptors here all came from an adult who received the MenACWY meningococcal vaccine as a control. The CDR3 runs from the conserved cysteine through the conserved F or W. Fields, in order: clone size, D gene, J gene, V gene, CDR3 DNA, CDR3 protein. The D gene is left open where the match is weak. The size of a clone is reported for some rows only, either as once, few or many, or as a class for expanded clones.

clone_size: NA; d_call: TRBD2; j_call: TRBJ2-5; v_call: TRBV5-1; cdr3_nt: TGCGCCAGCAGCCCGCAGACTAGCGGGCAAGAGACCCAGTACTTC; cdr3_aa: CASSPQTSGQETQYF
clone_size: NA; d_call: NA; j_call: TRBJ2-5; v_call: TRBV28; cdr3_nt: TGTGCCAGCAGTCAACGGACACAAGAGACCCAGTACTTC; cdr3_aa: CASSQRTQETQYF
clone_size: few; d_call: NA; j_call: TRBJ1-3; v_call: TRBV2; cdr3_nt: TGTGCCAGCAGGGAGGATGGTGGAAACACCATATATTTT; cdr3_aa: CASREDGGNTIYF
clone_size: NA; d_call: NA; j_call: TRBJ1-4; v_call: TRBV9; cdr3_nt: TGTGCCAGCAGCGTAGGAGGGCTAGGTGAAAAACTGTTTTTT; cdr3_aa: CASSVGGLGEKLFF
clone_size: NA; d_call: NA; j_call: TRBJ1-1; v_call: TRBV6-5; cdr3_nt: TGTGCCAGCCCCAGCGTGAGGGGGAACACTGAAGCTTTCTTT; cdr3_aa: CASPSVRGNTEAFF
clone_size: NA; d_call: NA; j_call: TRBJ1-5; v_call: TRBV7-2; cdr3_nt: TGTGCCAGCAGCTTAGCGTCCGGGGTTAGCAATCAGCCCCAGCATTTT; cdr3_aa: CASSLASGVSNQPQHF
clone_size: NA; d_call: NA; j_call: TRBJ1-1; v_call: TRBV19; cdr3_nt: TGTGCCAGTAGTATAGGAGGCGGTGGCCACACTGAAGCTTTCTTT; cdr3_aa: CASSIGGGGHTEAFF
clone_size: NA; d_call: NA; j_call: TRBJ2-2; v_call: TRBV5-4; cdr3_nt: TGTGCCAGCAGCTTGTATGGGACGGTGAACACCGGGGAGCTGTTTTTT; cdr3_aa: CASSLYGTVNTGELFF
clone_size: NA; d_call: NA; j_call: TRBJ2-2; v_call: TRBV28; cdr3_nt: TGTGCCAGCAGCCTACAGGGTACCGGGGAGCTGTTTTTT; cdr3_aa: CASSLQGTGELFF
clone_size: NA; d_call: TRBD1; j_call: TRBJ2-7; v_call: TRBV5-1; cdr3_nt: TGCGCCAGCAGCTTGGACGGGGACAGACCCTACGAGCAGTACTTC; cdr3_aa: CASSLDGDRPYEQYF
clone_size: NA; d_call: NA; j_call: TRBJ2-2; v_call: TRBV29-1; cdr3_nt: TGCAGCGTCCGAGGGGCCAGCTACACCGGGGAGCTGTTTTTT; cdr3_aa: CSVRGASYTGELFF
clone_size: NA; d_call: NA; j_call: TRBJ2-5; v_call: TRBV6-5; cdr3_nt: TGTGCCAGCAGTTACACGAGCGCCCAAGAGACCCAGTACTTC; cdr3_aa: CASSYTSAQETQYF
clone_size: NA; d_call: NA; j_call: TRBJ1-2; v_call: TRBV5-1; cdr3_nt: TGCGCCAGCAGCTACTACAGGGTGACGGGGTATGGCTACACCTTC; cdr3_aa: CASSYYRVTGYGYTF
clone_size: NA; d_call: NA; j_call: TRBJ1-4; v_call: TRBV28; cdr3_nt: TGTGCCAGCAGCCCAAGTTTCGCTGAAAAACTGTTTTTT; cdr3_aa: CASSPSFAEKLFF
clone_size: NA; d_call: NA; j_call: TRBJ1-2; v_call: TRBV3-1/TRBV3-2; cdr3_nt: TGTGCCAGCGGGGGGTCTGGCGGCTACACCTTC; cdr3_aa: CASGGSGGYTF
clone_size: NA; d_call: TRBD1; j_call: TRBJ2-3; v_call: TRBV29-1; cdr3_nt: TGCAGCACCCGGACAGGGGGGAGCACAGATACGCAGTATTTT; cdr3_aa: CSTRTGGSTDTQYF
clone_size: NA; d_call: NA; j_call: TRBJ1-4; v_call: TRBV7-9; cdr3_nt: TGTGCCGCGACGGCTGATAATGAAAAACTGTTTTTT; cdr3_aa: CAATADNEKLFF
clone_size: NA; d_call: NA; j_call: TRBJ2-3; v_call: TRBV2; cdr3_nt: TGTGCCAGCAATGAGGATAGGCAGGGCCTAGATACGCAGTATTTT; cdr3_aa: CASNEDRQGLDTQYF
clone_size: NA; d_call: NA; j_call: TRBJ2-3; v_call: TRBV6-5; cdr3_nt: TGTGCCAGCAGGTGGGACAGCACAGATACGCAGTATTTT; cdr3_aa: CASRWDSTDTQYF
clone_size: once; d_call: NA; j_call: TRBJ2-3; v_call: TRBV28; cdr3_nt: TGTGCCAGCAAATATCGAGCCGCCCGTGCCTTGTCCACAGATACGCAGTATTTT; cdr3_aa: CASKYRAARALSTDTQYF
clone_size: NA; d_call: NA; j_call: TRBJ1-5; v_call: TRBV30; cdr3_nt: TGTGCCTGGAGTGAGGGACCAAATCAGCCCCAGCATTTT; cdr3_aa: CAWSEGPNQPQHF
clone_size: NA; d_call: NA; j_call: TRBJ1-3; v_call: TRBV28; cdr3_nt: TGTGCCAGCAGCCCGGCTGGCCTTCTCTCTGGAAACACCATATATTTT; cdr3_aa: CASSPAGLLSGNTIYF
clone_size: NA; d_call: NA; j_call: TRBJ2-2; v_call: TRBV24-1; cdr3_nt: TGTGCCGCGGCCCGGGGGCAAGGGTACACCGGGGAGCTGTTTTTT; cdr3_aa: CAAARGQGYTGELFF
clone_size: NA; d_call: NA; j_call: TRBJ2-2; v_call: TRBV30; cdr3_nt: TGTGCCTGGAGGCTAGGACAGAGGACCGGGGAGCTGTTTTTT; cdr3_aa: CAWRLGQRTGELFF
clone_size: NA; d_call: NA; j_call: TRBJ1-3; v_call: TRBV5-1; cdr3_nt: TGCGCCAGCCGGGGCACTACCTCTGGAAACACCATATATTTT; cdr3_aa: CASRGTTSGNTIYF
clone_size: NA; d_call: TRBD1; j_call: TRBJ1-5; v_call: TRBV6-2/TRBV6-3; cdr3_nt: TGTGCCAGCAGTTACTTTGGCGGGACAGACGTAGAGTATATTCAGCCCCAGCATTTT; cdr3_aa: CASSYFGGTDVEYIQPQHF
clone_size: NA; d_call: NA; j_call: TRBJ2-1; v_call: TRBV7-9; cdr3_nt: TGTGCCAGCAGCCCTAGGGGGGCCTCCTACAATGAGCAGTTCTTC; cdr3_aa: CASSPRGASYNEQFF
clone_size: NA; d_call: TRBD1; j_call: TRBJ2-7; v_call: TRBV9; cdr3_nt: TGTGCCAGCAGCGGCCACAGGGGGCCTCCTTACGAGCAGTACTTC; cdr3_aa: CASSGHRGPPYEQYF
clone_size: NA; d_call: TRBD2; j_call: TRBJ2-7; v_call: TRBV2; cdr3_nt: TGTGCCAGCAGATTGCGGGAGCACCACGAGCAGTACTTC; cdr3_aa: CASRLREHHEQYF
clone_size: few; d_call: NA; j_call: TRBJ1-2; v_call: TRBV7-8; cdr3_nt: TGTGCCAGCAGCCCGGGACGACAGCTAGGCTATGGCTACACCTTC; cdr3_aa: CASSPGRQLGYGYTF
clone_size: few; d_call: NA; j_call: TRBJ1-2; v_call: TRBV10-3; cdr3_nt: TGTGCCATCAGTCCCGGGACAAGCTATGGCTACACCTTC; cdr3_aa: CAISPGTSYGYTF
clone_size: NA; d_call: NA; j_call: TRBJ2-7; v_call: TRBV4-1; cdr3_nt: TGCGCCAGCAGCCAACTTATCCGATCCGAGCAGTACTTC; cdr3_aa: CASSQLIRSEQYF
clone_size: NA; d_call: NA; j_call: TRBJ2-5; v_call: TRBV5-1; cdr3_nt: TGCGCCAGCAGCTTGGAGGGGAATGGGGAGACCCAGTACTTC; cdr3_aa: CASSLEGNGETQYF
clone_size: NA; d_call: TRBD1; j_call: TRBJ1-4; v_call: TRBV15; cdr3_nt: TGTGCCACCAGCAGAGCCCAGGGACAGACAGGCTGGGAAAAACTGTTTTTT; cdr3_aa: CATSRAQGQTGWEKLFF
clone_size: NA; d_call: NA; j_call: TRBJ1-5; v_call: TRBV7-9; cdr3_nt: TGTGCCAGCAGCTCCGTCGGTATCAGTCAGCCCCAGCATTTT; cdr3_aa: CASSSVGISQPQHF
clone_size: NA; d_call: NA; j_call: TRBJ2-2; v_call: TRBV24-1; cdr3_nt: TGTGCCACCAGTTCTCGGGGACACCGAGCCAACACCGGGGAGCTGTTTTTT; cdr3_aa: CATSSRGHRANTGELFF
clone_size: NA; d_call: TRBD1; j_call: TRBJ1-4; v_call: TRBV13; cdr3_nt: TGTGCCAGCAGCCCGCGGGACAGTCCTAATGAAAAACTGTTTTTT; cdr3_aa: CASSPRDSPNEKLFF
clone_size: few; d_call: TRBD2; j_call: TRBJ2-2; v_call: TRBV7-2; cdr3_nt: TGTGCCAGCAGCTTATACGGGGGAGGGCCCGGGGAGCTGTTTTTT; cdr3_aa: CASSLYGGGPGELFF
clone_size: NA; d_call: NA; j_call: TRBJ1-5; v_call: TRBV5-1; cdr3_nt: TGCGCCAGCAGCCCTGGCGGGACATTTAGCAATCAGCCCCAGCATTTT; cdr3_aa: CASSPGGTFSNQPQHF
clone_size: NA; d_call: TRBD2; j_call: TRBJ2-5; v_call: TRBV28; cdr3_nt: TGTGCCAGCAGTGCCCCCCTAGCGGGGGCCCAAGAGACCCAGTACTTC; cdr3_aa: CASSAPLAGAQETQYF
clone_size: few; d_call: NA; j_call: TRBJ1-5; v_call: TRBV19; cdr3_nt: TGTGCCAGTGGACTTTATAGCAATCAGCCCCAGCATTTT; cdr3_aa: CASGLYSNQPQHF
clone_size: NA; d_call: TRBD2; j_call: TRBJ2-2; v_call: TRBV28; cdr3_nt: TGTGCCAGCAGTTTATATGCGGGGGGCCCCTCCGGGGAGCTGTTTTTT; cdr3_aa: CASSLYAGGPSGELFF
clone_size: NA; d_call: NA; j_call: TRBJ1-4; v_call: TRBV28; cdr3_nt: TGTGCCAGCAGCCCGGGGGACACCCGTGAAAAACTGTTTTTT; cdr3_aa: CASSPGDTREKLFF
clone_size: NA; d_call: TRBD1; j_call: TRBJ1-6; v_call: TRBV4-3; cdr3_nt: TGCGCCAGCAGCCGGGACAGGGAATCACCCCTCCACTTT; cdr3_aa: CASSRDRESPLHF
clone_size: NA; d_call: TRBD1; j_call: TRBJ1-5; v_call: TRBV4-2; cdr3_nt: TGTGCCAGCAGCCAAGATGGGACAGGGAATCAGCCCCAGCATTTT; cdr3_aa: CASSQDGTGNQPQHF
clone_size: once; d_call: NA; j_call: TRBJ1-1; v_call: TRBV9; cdr3_nt: TGTGCCAGCAGCGTAGGTACGGGTTTGAACACTGAAGCTTTCTTT; cdr3_aa: CASSVGTGLNTEAFF
clone_size: NA; d_call: NA; j_call: TRBJ2-7; v_call: TRBV7-2; cdr3_nt: TGTGCCAGCAGCTTAGGGTACGGTAGGGACGAGCAGTACTTC; cdr3_aa: CASSLGYGRDEQYF
clone_size: NA; d_call: NA; j_call: TRBJ1-5; v_call: TRBV6-5; cdr3_nt: TGTGCCAGCAGTTACTCACACGGAGGCAATCAGCCCCAGCATTTT; cdr3_aa: CASSYSHGGNQPQHF
clone_size: NA; d_call: TRBD1; j_call: TRBJ1-5; v_call: TRBV12-3/TRBV12-4; cdr3_nt: TGTGCCAGCGACAGGGGAGTTCAGCCCCAGCATTTT; cdr3_aa: CASDRGVQPQHF
clone_size: NA; d_call: NA; j_call: TRBJ1-2; v_call: TRBV20-1; cdr3_nt: TGCAGTGCTAAGGGTGGTGGCTACACCTTC; cdr3_aa: CSAKGGGYTF
clone_size: few; d_call: TRBD1; j_call: TRBJ1-2; v_call: TRBV5-6; cdr3_nt: TGTGCCAGCAGCCTCAGGGGGGCCGGAGCTAACTATGGCTACACCTTC; cdr3_aa: CASSLRGAGANYGYTF
clone_size: NA; d_call: NA; j_call: TRBJ2-7; v_call: TRBV6-1; cdr3_nt: TGTGCCAGCAGTGAAGGGACACCCTTGGCTGGCTACGAGCAGTACTTC; cdr3_aa: CASSEGTPLAGYEQYF
clone_size: NA; d_call: TRBD1; j_call: TRBJ2-7; v_call: TRBV12-3/TRBV12-4; cdr3_nt: TGTGCCAGCGGGGGACAGGGCGCCTACGAGCAGTACTTC; cdr3_aa: CASGGQGAYEQYF
clone_size: NA; d_call: NA; j_call: TRBJ1-1; v_call: TRBV27; cdr3_nt: TGTGCCAGCAGCGGGACCGCTATGAACACTGAAGCTTTCTTT; cdr3_aa: CASSGTAMNTEAFF
clone_size: once; d_call: NA; j_call: TRBJ2-7; v_call: TRBV2; cdr3_nt: TGTGCCAGCACTGCGGGATCCTACGAGCAGTACTTC; cdr3_aa: CASTAGSYEQYF
clone_size: few; d_call: NA; j_call: TRBJ2-2; v_call: TRBV5-1; cdr3_nt: TGCGCCAGCAAAGAAGTCCAAGGTCCCGGGGAGCTGTTTTTT; cdr3_aa: CASKEVQGPGELFF
clone_size: NA; d_call: TRBD1; j_call: TRBJ2-1; v_call: TRBV3-1/TRBV3-2; cdr3_nt: TGTGCCAGCAGCCAACGGACAGGGCCCTACAATGAGCAGTTCTTC; cdr3_aa: CASSQRTGPYNEQFF